Below, 21 T cell receptor beta chains from the same sample are listed, as sequenced in a study of post-analysis software for immune sequencing data. Study results and limitations: Compared with controls, patients had more of roughly 5 TRBV segments, including TRBV5-6, TRBV5-1 and TRBV20-1.

These receptors lack a known antigen. TCR beta cDNA libraries included unique molecular identifiers. TCRdb ran MiXCR on the PCR reads and lists one entry per CDR3 protein. The sample has some 500,000 distinct CDR3 sequences, approximately 46% seen once. The sequenced sample was blood. These receptors were taken from a girl aged 10 to 17 with multiple sclerosis.

This chain links TRBV9 with TRBJ2-7; D is perhaps TRBD2 (6 bases). Per the germline V gene, CDR1 is SGDLS and CDR2 is YYNGEE. V gave up 0 bases and J gave up 5 bases, with 15 bases separating them. This CDR3 spans 15 amino acids. This CDR3 is CASSVGNGRVNEQYF. CDR3 DNA sequence: TGTGCCAGCAGCGTAGGGAACGGGAGAGTCAACGAGCAGTACTTC. The entire variable domain, with the rest obtained from reference TRBV9 and TRBJ2-7, is as follows: DSGVTQTPKHLITATGQRVTLRCSPRSGDLSVYWYQQSLDQGLQFLIQYYNGEERAKGNILERFSAQQFPDLHSELNLSSLELGDSALYFCASSVGNGRVNEQYFGPGTRLTVT.

The rearrangement joins TRBV6-5 to TRBJ2-3; 15 bases are shared with TRBD2. The V gene end was trimmed by 4 bases and the J gene end by 7 bases; junction bases not matched to a gene: 3. The CDR3 spans 15 residues. Germline V gene sequence: CDR1 MNHEY, CDR2 SVGAGI. The CDR3 DNA sequence: TGTGCCAGCAGTTCGGGACTAGCGGGAGGAAATACGCAGTATTTT. Translated, it gives CASSSGLAGGNTQYF.

This clonotype was seen more than once but under ten times. The chain joins TRBV5-1 to TRBJ2-7, with 7 bases aligning to TRBD1. There are 14 residues in the CDR3. Germline assignment: CDR1 SGHRS and CDR2 YFSETQ. J gave up 0 bases and V 1 base, and 1 base lay outside the gene matches. This chain's CDR3 is CASSLTGVSYEQYF. The CDR3 DNA reads as TGCGCCAGCAGCTTGACAGGGGTCTCCTACGAGCAGTACTTC.

This clonotype has more than one count but fewer than ten. V gene TRBV3-1 combines with J gene TRBJ2-1, with TRBD2 identical over 7 bases. Trimming took 3 bases from V and 5 from J; bases not matched to a gene: 7. The CDR3 contains 15 residues. The germline V gene has CDR1 LGHDT and CDR2 YNNKEL (reference sequence). DNA of the CDR3: TGTGCCAGCAGCCAGGACGGGGACTACAACAATGAGCAGTTCTTC. It specifies CASSQDGDYNNEQFF.

The rearrangement links TRBV25-1 to TRBJ1-1; a possible D gene is TRBD1 (6 bases). V lost 6 bases to trimming and J lost 4 bases, with 15 bases between them. This CDR3 has 14 residues. CDR1 is MGHDK and CDR2 is SYGVNS in the germline V gene. The CDR3 bases are TGTGCCAGCAGAGGTTCAGGGGCGGCCACTGAAGCTTTCTTT. This codes for CASRGSGAATEAFF.

The CDR3 nucleotides read TGCAGTGCTAGAGATCTAAGGAATGGTGAAGCTTTCTTT. This translates into CSARDLRNGEAFF. V usage is TRBV20-1 and J usage is TRBJ1-1, with D uncertain. The CDR3 totals 13 residues. The germline V gene has CDR1 DFQATT and CDR2 SNEGSKA (reference sequence). Trimming cost V 0 bases and J 7 bases, with 12 bases left between them.

The chain has TRBV20-1 and TRBJ2-1, with D perhaps matching TRBD2 (6 bases). This CDR3 is built from 14 residues. Germline CDR1 is DFQATT and CDR2 is SNEGSKA (reference sequence). The V and J ends lost 4 bases and 13 bases respectively, with 23 bases between them. CDR3: CSATPEGAQETQFF. The CDR3 coding sequence is TGCAGTGCTACCCCGGAGGGAGCACAAGAGACCCAGTTCTTC.

This chain links TRBV20-1 with TRBJ1-5; a weak D match, TRBD1 (5 bases). CDR1 and CDR2 from the germline V gene are DFQATT and SNEGSKA (reference sequence). V gave up 3 bases and J gave up 8 bases, with 11 bases separating them. This CDR3 region has 12 residues. In DNA form, the CDR3 reads TGCAGTGCTAGTAGGCGGGGGAAGCCCCAGCATTTT. It codes for CSASRRGKPQHF.

This chain links TRBV20-1 with TRBJ1-2; D not resolved. Germline assignment: CDR1 DFQATT and CDR2 SNEGSKA (reference sequence). This CDR3 contains 17 residues. Trimming left V 6 bases short and J 2 bases short, with 25 bases between. CDR3 sequence (DNA): TGCAGTGCGAAACCCCAGGAGCCATCACCTGGGAACTATGGCTACACCTTC. Protein product: CSAKPQEPSPGNYGYTF.

The chain couples TRBV4-1 to TRBJ1-1; D gene ambiguous. The CDR3 covers 11 residues. Germline CDR1 is MGHRA and CDR2 is YSYEKL. Trimming removed 9 bases at V and 4 bases at J, with 9 bases between. The chain's CDR3 is CASSGGTEAFF. In DNA form, the CDR3 reads TGCGCCAGTTCCGGTGGCACTGAAGCTTTCTTT.

The V and J genes are TRBV28 and TRBJ2-5; a possible D gene is TRBD1 (5 bases). The CDR3 contains 14 residues. Germline-derived CDR1 and CDR2 are MDHEN and SYDVKM. The V end lost 4 bases, the J end lost 4 bases, and 13 bases lay between the germline ends. Here the CDR3 reads CASSYRQPLETQYF. The CDR3, as DNA: TGTGCCAGCAGTTATCGACAGCCGTTAGAGACCCAGTACTTC.

The genes are TRBV12-3 or TRBV12-4 and TRBJ2-5; 10 bases align to TRBD2. The CDR3 is 17 amino acids. Trimming removed 1 base from V and 7 bases from J; junction bases left unmatched: 12. For the CDR3, the DNA is TGTGCCAGCAGTTTAGGGACTAGCGGAGTTTCAAGAGGGACCCAGTACTTC. Its translation is CASSLGTSGVSRGTQYF.

This clonotype has just a few counts. V is TRBV4-2 and J is TRBJ1-1; no firm D call. This CDR3 has 15 amino acids. Trimming took 1 base from V and 1 from J, leaving 10 bases between them. Germline V CDR1 and CDR2: LGHNA, YNFKEQ. CDR3 amino acids: CASSQVSGWNTEAFF. The CDR3 region has the DNA TGTGCCAGCAGCCAAGTAAGCGGGTGGAACACTGAAGCTTTCTTT.

This rearrangement joins TRBV6-6 to TRBJ1-1; D is unclear. The CDR3 has 13 amino acids. Per the germline V gene, CDR1 is MNHNY and CDR2 is SVGAGI (reference sequence). The V gene lost 2 bases and the J gene lost 5 bases, with 9 bases spanning the gap. The CDR3 here is CASSYREVTEAFF. The CDR3 nucleotides are TGTGCCAGCAGTTACAGGGAGGTTACTGAAGCTTTCTTT.

The CDR3 bases are TGTGCCAGCAGCCCAGGACAGGGTCTTCCCTATGGCTACACCTTC. Translated, it gives CASSPGQGLPYGYTF. This rearrangement joins TRBV7-2 to TRBJ1-2; TRBD1 matches at 8 bases. The germline V gene encodes CDR1 SGHTA and CDR2 FQGNSA. The CDR3 has 15 residues. V shed 5 bases, J shed 4 bases, and the junction held 9 bases outside the gene matches.

This chain connects TRBV7-2 to TRBJ2-1; D ambiguous. This CDR3 comprises 13 residues. Germline V gene sequence: CDR1 SGHTA, CDR2 FQGNSA. V was shortened by 1 base and J by 9 bases, with 10 bases between the two germline ends. CDR3 sequence (DNA): TGTGCCAGCAGCTTAGATCACGGACGTGAGCAGTTCTTC. As protein: CASSLDHGREQFF.

The chain has TRBV6-5 and TRBJ1-2, with 7 bases fitting TRBD1. Trimming took 5 bases from V and 2 from J; bases not matched to a gene: 8. Germline V gene sequence: CDR1 MNHEY, CDR2 SVGAGI. The CDR3 extends over 15 amino acids. The CDR3 sequence is CASSLTLTGNYGYTF. For the CDR3, the DNA is TGTGCCAGCAGTCTTACTTTGACAGGGAACTATGGCTACACCTTC.

In its sample, this clonotype was seen a few times. This chain uses TRBV3-1 with TRBJ2-7; 10 bases align to TRBD2. CDR1 LGHDT and CDR2 YNNKEL come from the germline V gene (reference sequence). V shed 4 bases and J 2 bases; nucleotides not matched to a gene: 5. The CDR3 is made up of 15 amino acids. Here the CDR3 reads CASSPSSGSPYEQYF. As DNA, the CDR3 is TGTGCCAGCAGCCCTTCTAGCGGGAGTCCCTACGAGCAGTACTTC.

The chain combines TRBV11-1 with TRBJ2-6; either TRBD1 or TRBD2 may supply D (5 bases each). Germline V gives CDR1 SGHAT, CDR2 FQDESV (reference sequence). The V gene lost 1 base and the J gene lost 4 bases, with 17 bases spanning the gap. The CDR3 contains 18 residues. This CDR3 is CASSLDPGRLEGANVLTF. The CDR3 nucleotides are TGTGCCAGCAGCTTAGACCCGGGACGGCTGGAGGGGGCCAACGTCCTGACTTTC. Supplemented by reference TRBV11-1 and TRBJ2-6, the full variable domain reads EAEVAQSPRYKITEKSQAVAFWCDPISGHATLYWYRQILGQGPELLVQFQDESVVDDSQLPKDRFSAERLKGVDSTLKIQPAELGDSAMYLCASSLDPGRLEGANVLTFGAGSRLTVL.

In this sample, this clonotype turned up many times. The genes are TRBV6-5 and TRBJ2-7, with 10 positions matching TRBD2. The CDR3 sequence is 15 residues long. Germline CDR1 reads MNHEY; CDR2 reads SVGAGI. V shed 5 bases, J shed 6 bases, and the junction held 10 bases outside the gene matches. The CDR3 loop reads CASSRRAGGLSEQYF. The CDR3 bases are TGTGCCAGCAGTCGGAGAGCGGGAGGGCTTAGCGAGCAGTACTTC.

Here the CDR3 reads CASSESPRTGGIGYTF. The CDR3 bases are TGTGCCAGCAGTGAAAGCCCCCGGACAGGGGGAATTGGCTACACCTTC. The chain has TRBV25-1 and TRBJ1-2, with 10 nucleotides matching TRBD1. With 2 bases clipped from V and 7 bases from J, the junction kept 10 bases outside the gene matches. The CDR3 runs 16 residues. Looked up from germline, CDR1 is MGHDK and CDR2 is SYGVNS.